A selection of T cell receptor beta chains follows, all from one sample in a study of T cell changes during pregnancy in multiple sclerosis. Clones were sequenced by immunoSEQ multiplex PCR, and TCRdb holds only the in-frame ones, with some missing. The data show some 64,000 clones, 90% seen once. Sample: peripheral blood, taken in the first trimester of pregnancy. These receptors originate from a female donor in good health, enrolled as a control in a pregnancy study. CDR3s include the opening cysteine and the closing phenylalanine or tryptophan. D genes are given only for firm matches. Size is omitted from some rows. Given values are once, few, many or a class for expanded clones.

TRBV5-4	TRBJ1-2	once	-	15	CASSLDRSSNYGYTF	TGTGCCAGCAGCTTAGACAGATCATCTAACTATGGCTACACCTTC
TRBV5-1	TRBJ2-7	-	TRBD2	14	CASAQTGGSNEQYF	TGCGCCAGCGCGCAGACGGGGGGGTCGAACGAGCAGTACTTC
TRBV14	TRBJ2-4	-	-	15	CASSQGGLAKNIQYF	TGTGCCAGCAGCCAAGGGGGACTAGCCAAAAACATTCAGTACTTC
TRBV19	TRBJ1-5	-	-	15	CASSTIGSSNQPQHF	TGTGCCAGTAGTACGATAGGGAGCAGCAATCAGCCCCAGCATTTT
TRBV5-6	TRBJ1-4	-	-	15	CASSLTGKHNEKLFF	TGTGCCAGCAGCCTCACCGGGAAACATAATGAAAAACTGTTTTTT
TRBV5-4	TRBJ1-4	-	TRBD1	13	CASSLKGGEKLFF	TGTGCCAGCAGCTTAAAAGGGGGCGAAAAACTGTTTTTT
TRBV30	TRBJ1-1	-	TRBD1	15	CAWSTAGTANTEAFF	TGTGCCTGGAGTACTGCCGGGACAGCGAACACTGAAGCTTTCTTT
TRBV10-3	TRBJ2-2	once	TRBD2	15	CATHPGTSDTGELFF	TGTGCCACCCATCCCGGGACTAGCGATACCGGGGAGCTGTTTTTT
TRBV6-4	TRBJ1-2	-	-	14	CASSPNRGLYGYTF	TGTGCCAGCAGCCCTAATAGAGGACTCTATGGCTACACCTTC
TRBV5-4	TRBJ2-2	-	-	14	CASRPRLEPEELFF	TGTGCCAGCAGGCCTAGACTAGAGCCTGAGGAGCTGTTTTTT
TRBV19	TRBJ1-2	-	-	14	CASSIGQAGYGYTF	TGTGCCAGTAGTATAGGCCAGGCAGGGTATGGCTACACCTTC
TRBV30	TRBJ2-7	-	-	14	CAWSHAGWTYEQYF	TGTGCCTGGAGTCACGCAGGGTGGACCTACGAGCAGTACTTC
TRBV2	TRBJ2-7	-	-	13	CASSDSQGYEQYF	TGTGCCAGCAGTGACAGTCAGGGCTACGAGCAGTACTTC
TRBV19	TRBJ2-7	-	TRBD1	15	CASSDRTGGFDEQYF	TGTGCCAGTAGTGACCGGACAGGGGGCTTCGACGAGCAGTACTTC
TRBV30	TRBJ2-7	-	TRBD1	13	CAWAPDRGYEQYF	TGTGCCTGGGCCCCGGACAGGGGCTACGAGCAGTACTTC
TRBV11-2	TRBJ2-3	-	TRBD2	17	CASSLGFLAGGTDTQYF	TGTGCCAGCAGCTTAGGTTTCCTAGCGGGGGGCACAGATACGCAGTATTTT
TRBV9	TRBJ2-7	-	TRBD1	12	CASGQGAYEQYF	TGTGCCAGCGGTCAGGGGGCCTACGAGCAGTACTTC
TRBV9	TRBJ2-1	-	-	15	CASSEDWGTYNEQFF	TGTGCCAGCAGTGAAGACTGGGGCACCTACAATGAGCAGTTCTTC
TRBV5-4	TRBJ1-1	-	-	15	CASSSGRVANTEAFF	TGTGCCAGCAGCTCTGGGCGGGTGGCGAACACTGAAGCTTTCTTT
TRBV9	TRBJ2-5	-	TRBD2	16	CASSRGTSGGGETQYF	TGTGCCAGCAGCCGAGGAACTAGCGGGGGGGGAGAGACCCAGTACTTC
TRBV6-5	TRBJ2-7	-	TRBD1	14	CASTSRTGGYEQYF	TGTGCCAGCACCTCCAGGACAGGGGGATACGAGCAGTACTTC
TRBV18	TRBJ2-3	-	TRBD2	16	CASSLLAGGNTDTQYF	TGTGCCAGCTCCCTGCTAGCGGGGGGTAATACAGATACGCAGTATTTT
TRBV11-3	TRBJ2-1	-	-	15	CASSTRFRSYNEQFF	TGTGCCAGCAGCACGAGGTTTCGCTCCTACAATGAGCAGTTCTTC
TRBV19	TRBJ2-2	-	-	16	CASSPAARVHTGELFF	TGTGCCAGTAGTCCCGCGGCCCGGGTTCACACCGGGGAGCTGTTTTTT
TRBV14	TRBJ1-6	-	-	14	CASSQGHGYSPLHF	TGTGCCAGCAGCCAAGGTCACGGGTATTCACCCCTCCACTTT
TRBV18	TRBJ1-2	-	TRBD1	12	CASSTGQNGYTF	TGTGCCAGCTCGACAGGGCAGAATGGCTACACCTTC
TRBV2	TRBJ1-1	-	-	14	CASSADTLNTEAFF	TGTGCCAGCAGCGCGGACACGCTAAACACTGAAGCTTTCTTT
TRBV6-1	TRBJ1-1	-	-	12	CASNSGNTEAFF	TGTGCCAGCAATAGCGGGAACACTGAAGCTTTCTTT
TRBV9	TRBJ2-3	-	TRBD2	18	CASSSGLAGGIGTDTQYF	TGTGCCAGCAGCTCGGGACTAGCGGGGGGAATTGGTACAGATACGCAGTATTTT
TRBV15	TRBJ1-1	-	-	12	CATSRDWAGGFF	TGTGCCACCAGCAGAGATTGGGCGGGGGGTTTCTTT
TRBV19	TRBJ2-5	-	TRBD1	16	CASSIGGQGVLETQYF	TGTGCCAGTAGTATTGGAGGCCAGGGGGTGTTGGAGACCCAGTACTTC
TRBV2	TRBJ1-6	-	-	15	CASSVEGYYNSPLHF	TGTGCCAGCAGTGTTGAGGGATACTATAATTCACCCCTCCACTTT
TRBV10-3	TRBJ2-1	-	TRBD1	15	CAISASGQGNNEQFF	TGTGCCATCAGTGCGTCCGGACAGGGAAACAATGAGCAGTTCTTC
TRBV7-6	TRBJ2-7	-	TRBD1	15	CASSLGGQGRDEQYF	TGTGCCAGCAGCTTAGGGGGACAGGGGAGGGACGAGCAGTACTTC
TRBV5-6	TRBJ1-3	-	-	16	CASSLAGEPTGNTIYF	TGTGCCAGCAGCTTGGCCGGGGAACCGACTGGAAACACCATATATTTT
TRBV6-5	TRBJ1-1	-	TRBD1	15	CASSYEGTVNTEAFF	TGTGCCAGCAGTTACGAGGGGACAGTGAACACTGAAGCTTTCTTT
TRBV15	TRBJ2-2	-	-	16	CATSRNQYRESGELFF	TGTGCCACCAGCAGAAACCAATACAGGGAGTCCGGGGAGCTGTTTTTT
TRBV5-4	TRBJ1-1	few	-	14	CASSLGGRGTEAFF	TGTGCCAGCAGCTTGGGCGGGCGAGGGACTGAAGCTTTCTTT
TRBV5-6	TRBJ2-7	-	-	16	CASSFWIRGRTGEQYF	TGTGCCAGCAGCTTTTGGATCAGGGGCAGGACGGGCGAGCAGTACTTC
TRBV9	TRBJ1-2	-	TRBD1	14	CASSSRQGAYGYTF	TGTGCCAGCAGCTCTCGACAGGGGGCATATGGCTACACCTTC
TRBV19	TRBJ1-5	-	-	16	CASSIMSSSSNQPQHF	TGTGCCAGTAGTATAATGTCCTCCAGTAGCAATCAGCCCCAGCATTTT
TRBV5-6	TRBJ1-1	once	-	18	CASRNRQGFGLGNTEAFF	TGTGCCAGCAGAAACCGCCAGGGGTTCGGGCTAGGGAACACTGAAGCTTTCTTT
TRBV6-4	TRBJ1-6	-	TRBD1	13	CASSRQGNSPLHF	TGTGCCAGCAGTCGACAGGGTAATTCACCCCTCCACTTT
TRBV6-6	TRBJ2-3	-	-	16	CASSYPLQRSTDTQYF	TGTGCCAGCAGTTACCCCCTCCAGCGGAGCACAGATACGCAGTATTTT
TRBV5-6	TRBJ2-7	-	TRBD1	14	CASSWDRISYEQYF	TGTGCCAGCAGCTGGGACAGGATCTCCTACGAGCAGTACTTC
TRBV7-9	TRBJ1-1	-	-	15	CASSSGRIRGTEAFF	TGTGCCAGCAGCTCCGGACGGATTCGGGGCACTGAAGCTTTCTTT
TRBV2	TRBJ1-4	-	-	14	CASKRQEVYEKLFF	TGTGCCAGCAAAAGACAGGAGGTATACGAAAAACTGTTTTTT
TRBV29-1	TRBJ1-2	-	-	12	CSVESENYGYTF	TGCAGCGTTGAGTCAGAAAACTATGGCTACACCTTC
TRBV11-3	TRBJ1-1	-	-	13	CASSLGRDTEAFF	TGTGCCAGCAGCTTAGGGAGGGACACTGAAGCTTTCTTT
TRBV6-1	TRBJ2-3	-	-	12	CASKSGTDTQYF	TGTGCCAGCAAGAGTGGCACAGATACGCAGTATTTT
TRBV7-3	TRBJ2-1	-	TRBD2	16	CASSSHGLAGDNEQFF	TGTGCCAGCAGCTCCCACGGACTAGCGGGGGACAATGAGCAGTTCTTC
TRBV5-6	TRBJ1-5	-	-	15	CASSYRAGRGQPQHF	TGTGCCAGCAGCTACAGAGCGGGAAGGGGGCAGCCCCAGCATTTT
TRBV30	TRBJ1-6	-	-	14	CAWTGDANPWALHF	TGTGCCTGGACAGGGGACGCGAATCCCTGGGCCCTCCACTTT